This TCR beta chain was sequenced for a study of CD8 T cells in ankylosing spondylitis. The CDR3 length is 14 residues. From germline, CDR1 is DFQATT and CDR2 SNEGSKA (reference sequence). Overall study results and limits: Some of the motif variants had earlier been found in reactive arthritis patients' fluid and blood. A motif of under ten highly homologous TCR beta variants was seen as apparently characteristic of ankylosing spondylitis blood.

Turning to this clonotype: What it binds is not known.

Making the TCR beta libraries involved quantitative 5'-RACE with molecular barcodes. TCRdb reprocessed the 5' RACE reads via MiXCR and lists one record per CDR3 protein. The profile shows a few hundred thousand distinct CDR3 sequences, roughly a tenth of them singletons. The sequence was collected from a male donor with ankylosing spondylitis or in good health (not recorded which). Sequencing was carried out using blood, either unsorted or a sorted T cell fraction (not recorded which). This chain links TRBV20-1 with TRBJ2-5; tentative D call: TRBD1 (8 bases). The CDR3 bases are TGCATCTGGGGGGGGGCAGGGGGCTTAGAGACCCAGTACTTC. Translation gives CIWGGAGGLETQYF.